Listed here is a single T cell receptor beta chain. No antigen is known for it. No much larger clone is present one base from it, and per-base qualities are unavailable. Library creation used the immunoSEQ multiplex PCR assay. The multiplex PCR relied on a mix of 60 forward primers for TCR Vbeta segments and 13 reverse primers for TCR Jbeta segments. The CDR3 region of rearranged TCR beta genes was amplified from genomic DNA by a multiplex PCR assay. The amplified TCR beta libraries were sequenced on the Illumina HiSeq System as 87-base-pair reads. As for the authors' bioinformatics: Across the 640 or so repertoires, a later analysis counted 78 million or so unique TCR beta chains, around 11 million of which were shared by at least two donors. A nearest-neighbor algorithm error-corrected the raw reads and collapsed the reads into unique sequences, merging closely related sequences to remove PCR and sequencing errors. To assign V, D and J gene segments, CDR3 sequences were aligned to IMGT reference sequences. For a sequence to be retained, a match of at least six nucleotides was required to both a V gene segment and a J gene segment. Rearrangements were classified as productive when the CDR3 lacked stop codons and remained in frame with V and J, and all other rearrangements were classified as non-productive. CDR3 was defined by IMGT convention, running from the second conserved V-encoded cysteine to the conserved J-encoded phenylalanine. Sequences without an unambiguous match to a single V gene segment were excluded from the earlier analysis of 500 to 700 of the donors. In an earlier analysis of approximately 550 of the donors, V segments were called functional above 56.7% productive rearrangements and were called segregating when the between-donor standard deviation exceeded 5%. A statistical classification framework was developed to diagnose cytomegalovirus status using the catalog of TCR beta chain sequences. A later analysis assigned V and J genes by comparing TCR nucleotide sequences with IMGT/GENE-DB human TR gene sequences. In a later analysis, CDR3 sequences and most-parsimonious VDJ recombination scenarios were assigned using the TCRdist pipeline. A later analysis defined each TCR beta chain by its CDR3 amino acid sequence plus V-gene family, and excluded reads lacking a unique V-gene family. A later analysis removed 600 or so highly shared, low-generation-probability nucleotide sequences to deal with suspected cross-contamination and a sequencing artifact. In a later analysis, a clonal expansion index for each public chain was calculated from normalized within-repertoire ranks of inferred template counts. A later analysis computed generation probabilities with a VDJ recombination model fitted to out-of-frame rearrangements, and checked the results against IGoR. Hypergeometric tests were used in a later analysis to score TCR-TCR, TCR-HLA and TCR-CMV co-occurrence, with a repertoire-size bias correction applied to the TCR pairs. False discovery rates were estimated in a later analysis by permuting HLA or CMV assignments 20 times. A later analysis grouped co-occurring TCRs with DBSCAN, adding TCRdist sequence similarity when clustering within HLA-allele-positive subsets. Repertoires with fewer than 30,000 or more than 120,000 public chains were left out of co-occurrence clustering, as were about 5 repertoires with anomalous nucleotide sharing. What TCRdb holds here is the immuneACCESS table cut down to in-frame rearrangements. Part of the clones is not present; checked against another copy, under half of the missing clones reflect an unresolved V gene, and the others are unexplained. The D gene and trimming were derived from the DNA, and the V and J assignments and clone size from that table. The sample records under 45,000 clones, about 60% of which are singletons. The ten largest account for about 9% of the sample.

The cohort consisted of some 730 healthy bone marrow donors. Cohort members were all nominally healthy when sampled, although unrecorded immune exposures were likely present. CMV serostatus was recorded as positive for about 300 and negative for about 50% of the roughly 700 cohort members, whereas no CMV serostatus was recorded for the donor in question. Each donor provided a peripheral blood sample, and peripheral blood mononuclear cells were used for TCR beta sequencing. The Qiagen DNeasy Blood Extraction Kit was used to extract genomic DNA from the blood cell samples. V and J lose 2 bases and 5 bases, and a span of 10 bases separates them. Via the germline V gene, CDR1 is SGHTA and CDR2 FQGTGA. The CDR3 holds 13 amino acids from the cysteine to the phenylalanine. Only the CDR3 DNA stays, 39 bases, in frame from base 1. The source of the sample is a study of cytomegalovirus exposure and HLA in healthy donors (dated by TCRdb to between 2016 and 2019). As for the study more broadly: In an earlier analysis of some 550 of the donors, approximately 260 Gb of sequence data and approximately 120 million unique TCR beta sequences from 180 million or so T cells were reported. A later analysis re-analyzed previously published TCR beta repertoires from about 600 donors and added high-resolution HLA genotyping to study TCR occurrence patterns. Donor age, sex, ethnicity and CMV serostatus were compiled alongside the repertoire data. Approximately 330 gigabases of sequencing data and about 92 million unique TCR sequences made up an early release that covered over 550 HLA-typed donors. A separate validation cohort of over a hundred different subjects was used in addition to the roughly 670-subject first cohort. Typing coverage differed by locus: A, B, C, DRB1 and DQB1 were typed in roughly 620-630 donors, DQA1 in 500 to 550, DPA1 in some 600, and DPB1 in around 440. All discovery cohort repertoires had been generated using a single sequencing platform. The study combined high-throughput TCR immunosequencing, statistical association of individual TCRs with disease status, and machine learning to predict cytomegalovirus infection status. The aim of the study was to test whether cataloging public T cell receptors could identify signatures of past pathogen exposure. To decide whether each TCR beta V gene segment behaved as functional or pseudogenic, an earlier analysis of fewer than 750 of the donors relied on high-throughput TCR beta sequencing. On average, about 200,000 unique TCR beta nucleotide sequences were sequenced per donor among fewer than 500 genotyped donors of the cohort, with roughly 18% of those sequences being non-productive. The study profiled the T cell repertoires of about 640 subjects by immunosequencing and related them to cytomegalovirus serostatus. Rather than using new phenotypic data, the later analysis identified candidate immune exposures from TCR beta sequences and from how often those sequences occurred across donors. Among the roughly 430 genotyped donors, 81% belonged to the genetic ancestry cluster associated with self-reported Caucasian donors. A later genetic analysis took genome-wide SNP genotypes for about 65% of the 666 donors and used that subset as a discovery cohort. HLA typing covered class I and class II loci at four-digit resolution. A few DR-DQ haplotypes were treated as single units for association and clustering because of strong linkage in the cohort.

Beyond this particular receptor, the publication reports: Some IMGT-functional V segments, including TRBV6-2 and TRBV6-3, could not be told apart with the 87-base-pair reads, so those segments were excluded. Cytomegalovirus status was reported to be diagnosed by the classifier with high specificity and sensitivity in both the original and validation cohorts. According to the authors, the approach could potentially be generalized to other disease states and immunological phenotypes. Immune exposure information for the cohort was limited to CMV serostatus. In a later analysis, TCR association rates were found to vary across HLA loci, with the most associated TCRs seen for DRB1 alleles and the fewest for HLA-C alleles. In a later analysis, some 18,000 TCR beta sequences were associated with specific HLA alleles at a false discovery rate of 0.05. A later genetic analysis reported fewer N-insertions in productive TCRs among donors in an Asian-associated ancestry cluster than the roughly 720-donor mean. This cohort had only TCR beta chains sequenced, and the lack of alpha or paired-chain data limited which features could be detected. In an earlier analysis of a few hundred of the donors, most TCR beta V segments were observed in productive rearrangements about 87% or about 30% of the time, broadly matching IMGT annotations. In a later analysis, several top co-occurrence clusters were reported to appear linked to parvovirus B19, influenza, CMV and Epstein-Barr virus. The sequencing pipeline was judged likely to have produced a cluster of highly shared sequence variants as a technical artifact. The earlier analysis of approximately 590 of the donors excluded fewer than 20 rarely observed V segments, including chromosome 9 orphons, because counts were too low. A total of fewer than 200 TCR beta chains were listed by the study as associated with cytomegalovirus. Because HLA typing was unavailable for some donors at each locus, only the typed subset was used in association tests. When HLA alleles, especially DR and DQ, strongly co-occurred, TCR associations were difficult to assign to individual alleles. A further reported finding was that TCR beta sequences accurately predicted the HLA-A and HLA-B alleles for most subjects in the first cohort. Correlated functional status among segregating V segments might reflect linkage disequilibrium, but an unknown experimental factor could not be ruled out. According to a later analysis, most CMV-associated TCR beta chains appeared to be HLA-restricted, and the HLA associations seemed to be driven largely by CMV exposure. An association between a missense DCLRE1C variant and V-gene and J-gene trimming of TCR beta chains was found in a later genetic analysis and replicated in an independent cohort. In vitro tests confirmed that three of the cytomegalovirus-associated TCR beta chains recognize cytomegalovirus antigens. A later analysis found that HLA-associated TCR beta chains were more clonally expanded and had lower generation probabilities than equally common non-associated chains. While some public TCRs were present in many individuals, most TCR sequences turned up only very rarely across donors. Roughly uniform sequencing depth across donors was assumed in presence/absence analyses, although this assumption may not hold.

This chain is built from TRBV7-3 and TRBJ2-7, with TRBD2 as a weak D call on 5 bases. The clonotype originates from a human donor in good health. The sequenced sample consisted of PBMCs. The base sequence is TGTGCCAGCAGCTTATCGGTCGGGGACGAGCAGTACTTC. It codes for CASSLSVGDEQYF.